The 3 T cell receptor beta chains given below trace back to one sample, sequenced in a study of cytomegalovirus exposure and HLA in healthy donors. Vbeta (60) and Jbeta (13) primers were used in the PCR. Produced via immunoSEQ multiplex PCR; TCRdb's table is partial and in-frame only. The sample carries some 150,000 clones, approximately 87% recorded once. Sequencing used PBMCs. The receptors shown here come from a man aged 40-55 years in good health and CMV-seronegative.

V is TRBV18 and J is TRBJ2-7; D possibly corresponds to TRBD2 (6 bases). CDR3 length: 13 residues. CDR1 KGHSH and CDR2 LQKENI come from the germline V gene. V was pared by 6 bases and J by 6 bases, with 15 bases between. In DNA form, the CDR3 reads TGTGCCAGCTCGGGGGACTGGGCGGGCGAGCAGTACTTC. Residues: CASSGDWAGEQYF.

CDR3 sequence (DNA): TGCGCCAGCAGCCAAGTGGGGGCTGGGGACGAGCAGTACTTC. Translating gives CASSQVGAGDEQYF. V usage is TRBV4-1 and J usage is TRBJ2-7; D possibly corresponds to TRBD1 (6 bases). The CDR3 extends over 14 amino acids. V was clipped by 1 base and J by 5 bases, with 12 bases between them. Germline assignment: CDR1 MGHRA and CDR2 YSYEKL.

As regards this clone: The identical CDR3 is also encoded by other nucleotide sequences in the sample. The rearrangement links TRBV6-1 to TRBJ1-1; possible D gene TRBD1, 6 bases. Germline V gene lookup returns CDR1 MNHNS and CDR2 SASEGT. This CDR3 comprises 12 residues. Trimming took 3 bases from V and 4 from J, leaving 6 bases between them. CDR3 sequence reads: CASSDRGTEAFF. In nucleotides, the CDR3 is TGTGCCAGCAGTGACAGGGGCACTGAAGCTTTCTTT.